The 25 T cell receptor beta chains given below trace back to one sample, sequenced in a study of control samples from healthy donors and cancer patients. Measured with immunoSEQ multiplex PCR; TCRdb has only the in-frame clones, and not every one. The table records about 160,000 clones, around 90% of them present only once. Sequenced material: blood. These TCRs come from a man aged 25-45 years in good health.

The chain recombines TRBV3-1 (or the pseudogene TRBV3-2) with TRBJ2-7; maybe TRBD2 (5 bases). The CDR3 contains 17 residues. Trimming took off 4 bases at V and 0 bases at J, with 19 bases between the two ends. CDR1 LGHDT and CDR2 YNNKEL come from the germline V gene (reference sequence). CDR3 coding DNA: TGTGCCAGCAGCCTTGGGGTCGTGGGGAGCAGCTCCTACGAGCAGTACTTC. This gives the protein CASSLGVVGSSSYEQYF.

This CDR3 reads CSARSSTEAFF. CDR3 coding DNA: TGCAGTGCTAGATCATCCACTGAAGCTTTCTTT. The V gene is TRBV20-1, the J gene TRBJ1-1; D uncertain. V lost 2 bases and J 4 bases, leaving 5 bases between the germline ends. The V gene's germline CDR1 is DFQATT and CDR2 SNEGSKA (reference sequence). The CDR3 covers 11 residues.

The J gene is TRBJ2-7, the V gene TRBV6-5; 8 bases align to TRBD2. The V gene end was trimmed by 6 bases and the J gene end by 6 bases; junction bases not matched to a gene: 10. Germline CDR1 MNHEY, CDR2 SVGAGI. The CDR3 is 14 residues long. The CDR3 DNA is TGTGCCAGCAGCCCCACAAGCGGGAGAGGCGAGCAGTACTTC. It specifies CASSPTSGRGEQYF.

The V gene is TRBV9, the J gene TRBJ2-3, with TRBD1 matching 8 bases. This CDR3 comprises 15 residues. CDR1 SGDLS and CDR2 YYNGEE come from the germline V gene. Losses at the gene ends were 0 bases for V and 2 bases for J; bases not matched to a gene: 2. CDR3 nucleotides: TGTGCCAGCAGCGTAGGACAGGGGAACACAGATACGCAGTATTTT. This sequence encodes CASSVGQGNTDTQYF.

The chain carries TRBV7-8 and TRBJ2-6, with a tentative D call TRBD1 (6 bases). From germline, CDR1 is SGHVS and CDR2 FQNEAQ. Deletions cut 5 bases from V and 0 bases from J, with 20 bases between. The CDR3 has 19 residues. The CDR3 nucleotides read TGTGCCAGCAGCCCTGACTGGTGGGACATCCGCTCTGGGGCCAACGTCCTGACTTTC. It codes for CASSPDWWDIRSGANVLTF.

The rearrangement joins TRBV11-3 to TRBJ2-1; 9 bases are shared with TRBD2. V was pared by 3 bases and J by 7 bases, with 7 bases of the junction left unmatched. This CDR3 has 15 residues. Germline V gives CDR1 SGHNT, CDR2 YENEEA. The CDR3, as DNA: TGTGCCAGCAGCTTTCGCGGGGGGGCCGATAATGAGCAGTTCTTC. Protein product: CASSFRGGADNEQFF.

The chain recombines TRBV18 with TRBJ2-5; D is possibly TRBD1 or TRBD2 (5 bases each). CDR3 length: 13 residues. CDR1 is KGHSH and CDR2 is LQKENI in the germline V gene. Between the trimmed V and J ends, which lost 4 bases and 3 bases, there was a span of 9 bases. This CDR3 reads CASSRGAEETQYF. In DNA, the CDR3 is TGTGCCAGCTCACGAGGGGCGGAAGAGACCCAGTACTTC.

The genes are TRBV28 and TRBJ1-1, with 11 positions matching TRBD1. The length of the CDR3 is 17 residues. Germline CDR1 reads MDHEN; CDR2 reads SYDVKM. V was clipped by 4 bases and J by 3 bases; unmatched bases: 10. The CDR3 is CASSSLGQGAKDTEAFF. CDR3 coding DNA: TGTGCCAGCAGTTCCCTCGGACAGGGGGCGAAAGACACTGAAGCTTTCTTT.

The table lists this clone with a count of one. The chain is built from TRBV5-1 and TRBJ2-1; D is ambiguous. Germline CDR1 and CDR2: SGHRS and YFSETQ. The V and J ends lost 0 bases and 8 bases respectively, with 12 bases between them. The CDR3 runs 14 residues. DNA of the CDR3: TGCGCCAGCAGCTTGGAGGTCCCTCGCGATGAGCAGTTCTTC. Amino acid sequence: CASSLEVPRDEQFF. Using reference TRBV5-1 and TRBJ2-1 for the parts outside the CDR3, the full variable domain is KAGVTQTPRYLIKTRGQQVTLSCSPISGHRSVSWYQQTPGQGLQFLFEYFSETQRNKGNFPGRFSGRQFSNSRSEMNVSTLELGDSALYLCASSLEVPRDEQFFGPGTRLTVL.

The J gene is TRBJ2-3, the V gene TRBV5-6; possibly TRBD1 for D (6 bases). Germline values: CDR1 SGHDT, CDR2 YYEEEE. The CDR3 runs to 16 residues. Between the trimmed V and J ends, which lost 4 bases and 4 bases, there was a span of 19 bases. CDR3 in DNA: TGTGCCAGCAGCGGGACGGTACGTGGGGGCCCAGATACGCAGTATTTT. Amino acid sequence: CASSGTVRGGPDTQYF.

This chain connects TRBV30 to TRBJ1-4, with D possibly matching TRBD1 (5 bases). This CDR3 region has 13 residues. Trimming removed 3 bases at V and 5 bases at J, with 10 bases between. Per the germline V gene, CDR1 is GTSNPN and CDR2 is SVGIG (reference sequence). The CDR3 DNA reads TGTGCCTGGAGCGCCCAGGGAAATGAAAAACTGTTTTTT. It is translated as CAWSAQGNEKLFF.

This chain uses TRBV2 with TRBJ1-1; D remains ambiguous. The CDR3 consists of 13 residues. CDR1 and CDR2 (germline): SNHLY, FYNNEI. Trimming cost V 4 bases and J 1 base, with 7 bases left between them. The CDR3 region has the DNA TGTGCCAGCAGTGGCCAGACGAACACTGAAGCTTTCTTT. Protein sequence: CASSGQTNTEAFF.

V is TRBV5-1 and J is TRBJ1-3, with D hard to call. CDR3 length equals 15 residues. Trimming pared 0 bases from V and 4 bases from J, leaving 11 bases between. CDR1 and CDR2 from the germline V gene are SGHRS and YFSETQ. In DNA form, the CDR3 reads TGCGCCAGCAGCTTGGTGGGGAATTTGGGAAACACCATATATTTT. It yields the protein CASSLVGNLGNTIYF.

The chain couples TRBV5-1 to TRBJ1-1, with D hard to call. Germline V gives CDR1 SGHRS, CDR2 YFSETQ. This CDR3 is built from 15 residues. V lost 3 bases, J lost 1 base, and 13 bases lay in between. The CDR3 loop is CASSYHTPRNTEAFF. DNA for the CDR3: TGCGCCAGCAGCTATCACACCCCCCGGAACACTGAAGCTTTCTTT.

The chain carries TRBV9 and TRBJ1-5; TRBD1 might be the D (5 bases). V lost 0 bases and J 5 bases, leaving 9 bases between the germline ends. The CDR3 runs to 14 residues. CDR1 SGDLS and CDR2 YYNGEE come from the germline V gene. CDR3 in amino acids: CASSVGVGDQPQHF. The CDR3 DNA is TGTGCCAGCAGCGTAGGAGTAGGGGATCAGCCCCAGCATTTT.

The CDR3 is CASSERQGAVLGELFF. The CDR3 coding sequence is TGTGCCAGCAGCGAAAGACAGGGGGCTGTACTCGGGGAGCTGTTTTTT. The rearrangement uses TRBV7-7 and TRBJ2-2; 10 bases align to TRBD1. Germline V gene sequence: CDR1 SSHAT, CDR2 FNYEAQ (reference sequence). The CDR3 consists of 16 residues. V was pared by 5 bases and J by 7 bases, with 10 bases of the junction left unmatched.

Here the CDR3 DNA reads TGTGCCAGCAGCTTAACCGCAAGGGCCGAGCAGTACTTC. Translating it yields CASSLTARAEQYF. The genes are TRBV5-5 and TRBJ2-7, with no clear D. CDR1 is SGHKS and CDR2 is YYEKEE in the germline V gene (reference sequence). The length of the CDR3 is 13 residues. Trimming took 2 bases from V and 6 from J, leaving 12 bases between them.

The chain links TRBV19 to TRBJ1-1; 8 bases are shared with TRBD1. This CDR3 contains 14 residues. V lost 5 bases, J lost 0 bases, and 2 bases stayed unmatched. Germline CDR1 LNHDA, CDR2 SQIVND (reference sequence). The CDR3 DNA is TGTGCCAGTAGTTCGGGACAGGTGAACACTGAAGCTTTCTTT. Protein sequence: CASSSGQVNTEAFF. The full variable domain, in which reference TRBV19 and TRBJ1-1 provide the parts outside the CDR3, is DGGITQSPKYLFRKEGQNVTLSCEQNLNHDAMYWYRQDPGQGLRLIYYSQIVNDFQKGDIAEGYSVSREKKESFPLTVTSAQKNPTAFYLCASSSGQVNTEAFFGQGTRLTVV.

The rearrangement links TRBV14 to TRBJ2-2, with unresolved D. V was clipped by 2 bases and J by 8 bases, with 15 bases between them. The germline gives CDR1 SGHDN, CDR2 FVKESK. The CDR3 runs 15 residues. CDR3 DNA sequence: TGTGCCAGCAGCCAACAGGCCTCTTGGGGAGGGGAGCTGTTTTTT. It yields the protein CASSQQASWGGELFF.

The chain carries TRBV3-1 (or the pseudogene TRBV3-2) and TRBJ1-2; no definite D call. Trimming cost V 4 bases and J 2 bases, with 11 bases left between them. The CDR3 totals 14 residues. In germline, CDR1 is LGHDT, CDR2 YNNKEL (reference sequence). CDR3 nucleotides: TGTGCCAGCAGCCGATCGACGAAGAACTATGGCTACACCTTC. As protein: CASSRSTKNYGYTF.

This rearrangement joins TRBV3-1 (or the pseudogene TRBV3-2) to TRBJ1-4; D is unclear. The CDR3 is 11 residues long. The ends were cut back, 6 bases at V and 10 bases at J, with 9 bases in the middle. Germline CDR1 is LGHDT and CDR2 is YNNKEL (reference sequence). This CDR3 is CASSHGGKLFF. CDR3 coding DNA: TGTGCCAGCAGTCACGGTGGAAAACTGTTTTTT.

The chain is built from TRBV28 and TRBJ1-1; D ambiguous. This CDR3 has 15 amino acids. Germline loops: CDR1 MDHEN, CDR2 SYDVKM. The germline V and J ends were trimmed by 7 bases and 4 bases, with 19 bases remaining between them. The CDR3 reads CASTLPRGKGTEAFF. CDR3 nucleotides: TGTGCCAGCACCCTACCCCGGGGAAAGGGCACTGAAGCTTTCTTT.

Points on this clone: Other DNA sequences from this sample encode an identical CDR3 as well. The chain couples TRBV27 to TRBJ2-7, with no clear D. In germline, CDR1 is MNHEY, CDR2 SMNVEV (reference sequence). The CDR3 contains 17 residues. The V and J ends lost 5 bases and 1 base respectively, with 21 bases between them. CDR3 nucleotide sequence: TGTGCCAGCAGTGCGCTAACCCCCTCAGGTATTTCCTACGAGCAGTACTTC. It specifies CASSALTPSGISYEQYF.

A word on this clone: Other DNA variants within this sample encode the same CDR3. The rearrangement links TRBV29-1 to TRBJ1-2; 7 nucleotides agree with TRBD1. There are 12 residues in the CDR3. The germline V gene encodes CDR1 SQVTM and CDR2 ANQGSEA. V lost 6 bases and J lost 2; bases outside the gene matches: 3. CDR3 region: CSVEQGNYGYTF. The CDR3 nucleotides are TGCAGCGTCGAACAGGGGAACTATGGCTACACCTTC. Variable domain in full (rest from reference TRBV29-1 and TRBJ1-2): SAVISQKPSRDICQRGTSLTIQCQVDSQVTMMFWYRQQPGQSLTLIATANQGSEATYESGFVIDKFPISRPNLTFSTLTVSNMSPEDSSIYLCSVEQGNYGYTFGSGTRLTVV.

The rearrangement uses TRBV6-4 and TRBJ1-1; tentative D call: TRBD1 (5 bases). CDR1 MRHNA and CDR2 SNTAGT come from the germline V gene. The V gene lost 0 bases and the J gene lost 0 bases, with 11 bases spanning the gap. This CDR3 region has 16 residues. CDR3 protein: CASSDSSKGVNTEAFF. The CDR3 bases are TGTGCCAGCAGTGACTCCTCTAAAGGGGTGAACACTGAAGCTTTCTTT.